This record looks at one T cell receptor beta chain sequence and its context. This clone was counted once. There is no known antigen for this receptor. Per-base quality was not reported, and no clone a single base away is much larger than it. These data come from a study of T cell changes during pregnancy in multiple sclerosis (dated 2019 in TCRdb). Notes on the research overall: The study looked at changes in the T cell repertoire across pregnancy in women with multiple sclerosis.

Trimming accounts for 3 bases at V and 2 bases at J, while the number of junction bases matched to no gene is 7. CDR1 and CDR2, looked up from the germline V gene, are MDHEN and SYDVKM. The CDR3 has 15 amino acids, counting the end cysteine and phenylalanine. Of all the DNA, just the CDR3 is kept, 45 bases in frame from base 1. The library came from the immunoSEQ multiplex PCR assay. In its TCRdb copy, this immuneACCESS table keeps in-frame sequences only and misses some clones. Where compared with another copy, unresolved V genes explain less than half of these, and the others have no known cause. This sample lists some 97,000 clones; more than 80% were detected once. The ten largest clones add up to around 1.2% of the sample.

This chain joins TRBV28 to TRBJ2-7; TRBD2 matches 7 bases in the middle. The source is a female donor with multiple sclerosis, enrolled in a pregnancy study. The sequences come from peripheral blood, collected in the second trimester of pregnancy. The DNA sequence is as follows: TGTGCCAGCAGTTTTCCGGGGGGAATGGCCTACGAGCAGTACTTC. This translates into CASSFPGGMAYEQYF.